This is a list of T cell receptor beta chains from one sample in a study of T cell changes during pregnancy in multiple sclerosis. Only in-frame clones appear in the TCRdb table, and some are missing; sequencing was by immunoSEQ multiplex PCR. The table lists about 96,000 clones, 85% to 95% of them singletons. The material sequenced was peripheral blood, taken in the first trimester of pregnancy. Source of these receptors: a female donor with multiple sclerosis, enrolled in a pregnancy study. CDR3s include the opening cysteine and the closing phenylalanine or tryptophan. The D gene is left open where the match is weak. Clone size appears in some rows only: once, few, many, or a class for an expanded clone.

abundance: -
d_gene: -
j_gene: TRBJ1-4
v_gene: TRBV15
CDR3aa: CATSGRGYSNEKLFF
CDR3nt: TGTGCCACCAGCGGCCGAGGATATTCTAATGAAAAACTGTTTTTT

abundance: -
d_gene: -
j_gene: TRBJ2-1
v_gene: TRBV19
CDR3aa: CASTVRMDNSAYNEQFF
CDR3nt: TGTGCCAGCACAGTAAGGATGGACAACTCCGCATACAATGAGCAGTTCTTC

abundance: -
d_gene: TRBD1
j_gene: TRBJ2-1
v_gene: TRBV9
CDR3aa: CASSPGQGAVQYEQFF
CDR3nt: TGTGCCAGCAGCCCGGGACAGGGGGCCGTCCAGTATGAGCAGTTCTTC

abundance: -
d_gene: TRBD2
j_gene: TRBJ2-3
v_gene: TRBV30
CDR3aa: CAWGGTSGRRTDTQYF
CDR3nt: TGTGCCTGGGGGGGGACTAGCGGGAGGCGGACAGATACGCAGTATTTT

abundance: -
d_gene: TRBD2
j_gene: TRBJ2-1
v_gene: TRBV5-4
CDR3aa: CASSLALLAELASYNEQFF
CDR3nt: TGTGCCAGCAGCTTGGCGCTACTAGCGGAACTGGCCTCCTACAATGAGCAGTTCTTC

abundance: -
d_gene: -
j_gene: TRBJ2-1
v_gene: TRBV5-4
CDR3aa: CASSLPGLHVGDEQFF
CDR3nt: TGTGCCAGCAGCTTACCGGGACTGCACGTGGGCGATGAGCAGTTCTTC

abundance: -
d_gene: TRBD1
j_gene: TRBJ2-7
v_gene: TRBV27
CDR3aa: CASSSTGAEQYF
CDR3nt: TGTGCCAGCAGTTCCACAGGGGCCGAGCAGTACTTC

abundance: -
d_gene: TRBD1
j_gene: TRBJ2-2
v_gene: TRBV29-1
CDR3aa: CSVDRGQGMLAGELFF
CDR3nt: TGCAGCGTTGATAGGGGACAGGGGATGCTGGCCGGGGAGCTGTTTTTT

abundance: -
d_gene: -
j_gene: TRBJ1-2
v_gene: TRBV15
CDR3aa: CATSFPGRGNYGYTF
CDR3nt: TGTGCCACCAGCTTCCCAGGACGGGGGAACTATGGCTACACCTTC

abundance: -
d_gene: TRBD1
j_gene: TRBJ1-2
v_gene: TRBV27
CDR3aa: CASRTGMDYGYTF
CDR3nt: TGTGCCAGCAGGACAGGGATGGACTATGGCTACACCTTC

abundance: -
d_gene: -
j_gene: TRBJ2-1
v_gene: TRBV19
CDR3aa: CASSNLSNKQFF
CDR3nt: TGTGCCAGTAGTAATTTGTCGAACAAGCAGTTCTTC

abundance: once
d_gene: TRBD1
j_gene: TRBJ1-2
v_gene: TRBV6-5
CDR3aa: CASSYGQGDGYTF
CDR3nt: TGTGCCAGCAGTTACGGACAGGGCGATGGCTACACCTTC

abundance: -
d_gene: -
j_gene: TRBJ2-7
v_gene: TRBV7-2
CDR3aa: CASSLAPGYEQYF
CDR3nt: TGTGCCAGCAGCTTAGCGCCCGGGTACGAGCAGTACTTC

abundance: -
d_gene: -
j_gene: TRBJ2-3
v_gene: TRBV4-1
CDR3aa: CASSEAGRSPSTDTQYF
CDR3nt: TGCGCCAGCAGCGAGGCGGGGCGATCTCCTAGCACAGATACGCAGTATTTT

abundance: -
d_gene: TRBD2
j_gene: TRBJ2-1
v_gene: TRBV6-1
CDR3aa: CASSPAGTTYNEQFF
CDR3nt: TGTGCCAGCAGCCCCGCGGGGACTACTTACAATGAGCAGTTCTTC

abundance: -
d_gene: -
j_gene: TRBJ2-7
v_gene: TRBV2
CDR3aa: CASTLADSYEQYF
CDR3nt: TGTGCCAGCACCTTAGCGGATTCCTACGAGCAGTACTTC

abundance: -
d_gene: TRBD1
j_gene: TRBJ2-1
v_gene: TRBV19
CDR3aa: CASSIGQGVFHEQFF
CDR3nt: TGTGCCAGTAGTATAGGCCAGGGGGTCTTTCATGAGCAGTTCTTC

abundance: -
d_gene: TRBD1
j_gene: TRBJ2-3
v_gene: TRBV6-1
CDR3aa: CASSARTGSTDTQYF
CDR3nt: TGTGCCAGCAGTGCGCGGACAGGGAGCACAGATACGCAGTATTTT

abundance: -
d_gene: -
j_gene: TRBJ1-4
v_gene: TRBV2
CDR3aa: CASGGNEKLFF
CDR3nt: TGTGCCAGCGGGGGGAATGAAAAACTGTTTTTT

abundance: -
d_gene: TRBD2
j_gene: TRBJ2-7
v_gene: TRBV5-1
CDR3aa: CASSRTSGTYEQYF
CDR3nt: TGCGCCAGCAGCAGGACTAGCGGAACCTACGAGCAGTACTTC

abundance: -
d_gene: -
j_gene: TRBJ1-4
v_gene: TRBV7-2
CDR3aa: CASSSGQLGTNEKLFF
CDR3nt: TGTGCCAGCAGCTCCGGACAGCTAGGAACTAATGAAAAACTGTTTTTT

abundance: -
d_gene: -
j_gene: TRBJ2-3
v_gene: TRBV27
CDR3aa: CASTPRDGSGDTQYF
CDR3nt: TGTGCCAGCACCCCCAGAGACGGGAGTGGAGATACGCAGTATTTT

abundance: -
d_gene: TRBD1
j_gene: TRBJ1-1
v_gene: TRBV18
CDR3aa: CASSPRGTASIMNTEAFF
CDR3nt: TGTGCCAGCTCACCTAGAGGGACAGCTTCTATCATGAACACTGAAGCTTTCTTT

abundance: -
d_gene: -
j_gene: TRBJ2-7
v_gene: TRBV5-1
CDR3aa: CASSPTGIGDEQYF
CDR3nt: TGCGCCAGCAGCCCAACAGGGATTGGAGACGAGCAGTACTTC

abundance: -
d_gene: -
j_gene: TRBJ1-3
v_gene: TRBV6-6
CDR3aa: CASSLPGQGNTIYF
CDR3nt: TGTGCCAGCAGTCTCCCGGGACAAGGAAACACCATATATTTT

abundance: -
d_gene: -
j_gene: TRBJ1-1
v_gene: TRBV10-3
CDR3aa: CAISGQPKGTEAFF
CDR3nt: TGTGCCATCAGCGGACAGCCTAAGGGCACTGAAGCTTTCTTT

abundance: -
d_gene: TRBD2
j_gene: TRBJ2-7
v_gene: TRBV7-2
CDR3aa: CASSPGASGAYEQYF
CDR3nt: TGTGCCAGCAGCCCTGGGGCTAGCGGGGCCTACGAGCAGTACTTC

abundance: -
d_gene: -
j_gene: TRBJ1-1
v_gene: TRBV28
CDR3aa: CASSFGGRNTEAFF
CDR3nt: TGTGCCAGCAGTTTCGGGGGGCGGAACACTGAAGCTTTCTTT

abundance: -
d_gene: TRBD2
j_gene: TRBJ2-2
v_gene: TRBV14
CDR3aa: CASSQDRAGPNTGELFF
CDR3nt: TGTGCCAGCAGCCAAGATCGAGCGGGGCCGAACACCGGGGAGCTGTTTTTT

abundance: -
d_gene: -
j_gene: TRBJ2-1
v_gene: TRBV28
CDR3aa: CASKKQRAYNEQFF
CDR3nt: TGTGCCAGCAAAAAACAGCGGGCCTACAATGAGCAGTTCTTC

abundance: -
d_gene: -
j_gene: TRBJ2-7
v_gene: TRBV28
CDR3aa: CASSGVGWEKNEQYF
CDR3nt: TGTGCCAGCAGTGGAGTCGGGTGGGAGAAGAACGAGCAGTACTTC

abundance: -
d_gene: -
j_gene: TRBJ2-7
v_gene: TRBV28
CDR3aa: CASSFVEAFYEQYF
CDR3nt: TGTGCCAGCAGTTTTGTTGAGGCGTTCTACGAGCAGTACTTC

abundance: -
d_gene: TRBD1
j_gene: TRBJ2-1
v_gene: TRBV5-5
CDR3aa: CASSFNSDRGQRNEQFF
CDR3nt: TGTGCCAGCAGCTTCAACTCCGACAGGGGACAGCGTAATGAGCAGTTCTTC

abundance: -
d_gene: -
j_gene: TRBJ2-7
v_gene: TRBV7-7
CDR3aa: CASSPFLEGEMYF
CDR3nt: TGTGCTAGCAGCCCCTTTCTCGAGGGCGAGATGTACTTC

abundance: once
d_gene: -
j_gene: TRBJ2-3
v_gene: TRBV6-5
CDR3aa: CASTPRLGGTDTQYF
CDR3nt: TGTGCCAGCACCCCGCGACTAGGAGGCACAGATACGCAGTATTTT

abundance: -
d_gene: TRBD1
j_gene: TRBJ2-7
v_gene: TRBV13
CDR3aa: CASSSGQGEEQYF
CDR3nt: TGTGCCAGCAGCAGTGGACAGGGAGAGGAGCAGTACTTC

abundance: once
d_gene: -
j_gene: TRBJ2-7
v_gene: TRBV9
CDR3aa: CASSVGTGGDEQYF
CDR3nt: TGTGCCAGCAGCGTAGGAACAGGGGGGGACGAGCAGTACTTC

abundance: -
d_gene: -
j_gene: TRBJ2-5
v_gene: TRBV18
CDR3aa: CASSPTRLVVQETQYF
CDR3nt: TGTGCCAGCTCACCAACGCGACTAGTAGTCCAAGAGACCCAGTACTTC

abundance: -
d_gene: TRBD2
j_gene: TRBJ2-5
v_gene: TRBV29-1
CDR3aa: CSEAAGVKETQYF
CDR3nt: TGCAGCGAAGCAGCGGGAGTGAAGGAGACCCAGTACTTC

abundance: -
d_gene: -
j_gene: TRBJ1-5
v_gene: TRBV5-5
CDR3aa: CASSLADSLNQPQHF
CDR3nt: TGTGCCAGCAGCTTGGCGGACAGTCTCAATCAGCCCCAGCATTTT

abundance: -
d_gene: -
j_gene: TRBJ1-1
v_gene: TRBV4-1
CDR3aa: CASSQVSTANTEAFF
CDR3nt: TGCGCCAGCAGCCAAGTGTCGACAGCGAACACTGAAGCTTTCTTT

abundance: -
d_gene: -
j_gene: TRBJ2-7
v_gene: TRBV30
CDR3aa: CAWSNTRQGEQYF
CDR3nt: TGTGCCTGGAGTAACACCCGGCAGGGCGAGCAGTACTTC

abundance: -
d_gene: TRBD1
j_gene: TRBJ2-3
v_gene: TRBV16
CDR3aa: CASSRSLRGLGDTQYF
CDR3nt: TGTGCCAGCAGCCGATCATTGAGGGGGCTTGGAGATACGCAGTATTTT

abundance: few
d_gene: -
j_gene: TRBJ1-5
v_gene: TRBV27
CDR3aa: CASSLSGTLSNQPQHF
CDR3nt: TGTGCCAGCAGTTTATCGGGGACACTTAGCAATCAGCCCCAGCATTTT

abundance: -
d_gene: -
j_gene: TRBJ1-1
v_gene: TRBV18
CDR3aa: CASSPTGGVNTEAFF
CDR3nt: TGTGCCAGCTCACCAACGGGGGGCGTGAACACTGAAGCTTTCTTT

abundance: -
d_gene: -
j_gene: TRBJ2-4
v_gene: TRBV7-2
CDR3aa: CASSFHGRRIPGKNIQYF
CDR3nt: TGTGCCAGCAGCTTCCACGGTCGACGCATCCCGGGCAAAAACATTCAGTACTTC

abundance: -
d_gene: TRBD1
j_gene: TRBJ1-1
v_gene: TRBV2
CDR3aa: CASSDDRATEAFF
CDR3nt: TGTGCCAGCAGCGACGACAGGGCCACTGAAGCTTTCTTT

abundance: -
d_gene: -
j_gene: TRBJ2-2
v_gene: TRBV28
CDR3aa: CASRQEGLGTGELFF
CDR3nt: TGTGCCAGCAGACAGGAGGGTTTAGGCACCGGGGAGCTGTTTTTT

abundance: -
d_gene: TRBD2
j_gene: TRBJ2-2
v_gene: TRBV2
CDR3aa: CASSVLRDRSIAGGPLNTGELFF
CDR3nt: TGTGCCAGCAGTGTGCTACGGGACAGGTCCATAGCGGGAGGGCCCTTGAACACCGGGGAGCTGTTTTTT

abundance: -
d_gene: TRBD1
j_gene: TRBJ1-5
v_gene: TRBV19
CDR3aa: CASSPGQSNQPQHF
CDR3nt: TGTGCCAGTAGTCCGGGACAGAGCAATCAGCCCCAGCATTTT